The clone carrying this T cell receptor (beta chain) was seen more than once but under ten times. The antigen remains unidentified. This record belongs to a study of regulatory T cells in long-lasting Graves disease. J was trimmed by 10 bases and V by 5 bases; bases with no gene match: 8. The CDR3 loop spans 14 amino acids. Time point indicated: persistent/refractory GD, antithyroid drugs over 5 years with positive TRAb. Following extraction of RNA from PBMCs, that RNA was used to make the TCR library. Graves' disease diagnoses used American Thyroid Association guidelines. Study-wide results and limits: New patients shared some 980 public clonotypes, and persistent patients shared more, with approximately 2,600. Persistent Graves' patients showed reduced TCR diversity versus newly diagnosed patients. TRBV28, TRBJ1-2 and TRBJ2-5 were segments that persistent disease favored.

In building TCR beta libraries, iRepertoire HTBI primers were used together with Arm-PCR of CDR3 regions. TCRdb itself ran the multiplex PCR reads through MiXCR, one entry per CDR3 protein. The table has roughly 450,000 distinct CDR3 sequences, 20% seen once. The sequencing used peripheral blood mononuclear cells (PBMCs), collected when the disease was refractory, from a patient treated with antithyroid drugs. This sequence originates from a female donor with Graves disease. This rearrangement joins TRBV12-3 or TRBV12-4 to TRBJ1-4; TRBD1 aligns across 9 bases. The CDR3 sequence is CASSLKQGALKLFF. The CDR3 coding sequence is TGTGCCAGCAGTCTTAAACAGGGGGCCCTAAAACTGTTTTTT.